A single sample is the source of the 29 T cell receptor beta chains below, sequenced in a study of breast tumors, draining lymph nodes, adjacent tissues listed by TCRdb under 2016. Library method: multiplex PCR. Sequencer: Illumina HiSeq 2000. In TCRdb, the public reads were trimmed at Q25 with fastp and aligned with MiXCR, with productive beta chains retained. Rows matching on CDR3 protein sequence are summarized as one entry with the most common DNA and genes. The sample table records 150,000 to 250,000 distinct CDR3 sequences; 31% of these occur just once. The ten most abundant clones make up around 4.5% of the sample. The lymph node samples were taken from the axillary draining lymph nodes of breast cancer patients. The specimen was axillary lymph node tissue. The receptors shown here come from a female donor with breast cancer. Some clones in this sample may be carry-over from other donors' samples.

The chain recombines TRBV24-1 with TRBJ2-3; perhaps D is TRBD1 or TRBD2 (6 bases each). CDR1 is KGHDR, CDR2 SFDVKD, per germline. The CDR3 is 18 residues long. Trimming removed 5 bases at V and 3 bases at J, with 23 bases between. CDR3 region: CATSVRGRAGKGTDTQYF. The CDR3 DNA follows: TGTGCCACCAGTGTCCGGGGGCGTGCAGGGAAGGGGACAGATACGCAGTATTTT.

This clonotype was counted a few times. A read error may explain this, as a much larger clone is one base away. The CDR3 nucleotides are TGTGCCAGCAGCCAAGATCTACTCAGTAGTGAGCAGTCCTTC. Protein: CASSQDLLSSEQSF. The chain joins TRBV14 to TRBJ2-1; D not resolved. This CDR3 comprises 14 residues. The germline CDR1 and CDR2 sequences are SGHDN and FVKESK.

V is TRBV18 and J is TRBJ1-5; the D gene is possibly TRBD1 (5 bases). Between the trimmed V and J ends, which lost 5 bases and 6 bases, there was a span of 14 bases. This CDR3 is 14 amino acids long. CDR1 is KGHSH and CDR2 is LQKENI in the germline V gene. CDR3 DNA: TGTGCCAGCTCATCGGGGGAAGGGACTCAGCCCCAGCATTTT. Translated, it gives CASSSGEGTQPQHF.

This clonotype has a count of ten or more. V usage is TRBV11-2 and J usage is TRBJ2-5; D possibly corresponds to TRBD1 (5 bases). This CDR3 is 16 amino acids long. V was shortened by 1 base and J by 2 bases, with 14 bases between the two germline ends. Germline lookup yields CDR1 SGHAT and CDR2 FQNNGV. The CDR3 region has the DNA TGTGCCAGCAGCTTAGCTACAGGCCTTCGGCAAGAGACCCAGTACTTC. The encoded protein is CASSLATGLRQETQYF.

This clonotype was detected once. This may stem from a read error, because a much larger clone lies one nucleotide away. This chain uses TRBV20-1 with TRBJ2-1, with 8 nucleotides matching TRBD2. CDR1 and CDR2 (germline): DFQATT, SNEGSKA (reference sequence). J lost 0 bases, V lost 3 bases, and 13 bases had no gene match. CDR3 size: 18 residues. The CDR3 sequence is CSARGLRGGTSSYNEQFF. As DNA, the CDR3 is TGCAGTGCTAGGGGACTACGGGGGGGAACGAGCTCCTACAATGAGCAGTTCTTC.

The rearrangement uses TRBV4-2 and TRBJ2-2; D unresolved. V was clipped by 5 bases and J by 0 bases, with 13 bases between them. Germline V CDR1 and CDR2: LGHNA, YNFKEQ. The CDR3 length is 16 residues. CDR3 residues: CASSGRGQPNTGELFF. Written as DNA, the CDR3 is TGTGCCAGCAGCGGACGTGGGCAACCGAACACCGGGGAGCTGTTTTTT.

The chain links TRBV6-1 to TRBJ1-6; no clear D gene. CDR1 is MNHNS, CDR2 SASEGT, per germline. The CDR3 runs 13 residues. V was clipped by 3 bases and J by 11 bases, with 11 bases between them. The CDR3 sequence: CASSDPLGTPLHF. In DNA, the CDR3 is TGTGCCAGCAGTGACCCGCTCGGGACACCCCTCCACTTT.

This clonotype was seen many times. This chain links TRBV5-4 with TRBJ1-2; no clear D gene. Per germline, CDR1 SGHNT and CDR2 YYREEE (reference sequence). This CDR3 region has 13 residues. The V and J ends lost 5 bases and 2 bases respectively, with 10 bases between them. CDR3 DNA: TGTGCCAGCAGTCTGGACGGGAACTATGGCTACACCTTC. Its protein product is CASSLDGNYGYTF.

This chain links TRBV5-6 with TRBJ2-3; no firm D call. The germline V gene encodes CDR1 SGHDT and CDR2 YYEEEE. The CDR3 is 12 amino acids. CDR3 sequence (DNA): TGTGCTGCACCACAAGGCACAGATACGCAGTATTTT. Amino acids: CAAPQGTDTQYF.

This clonotype appeared many times. The chain uses TRBV5-6 and TRBJ1-2; 7 positions agree with TRBD1. Germline V lookup: CDR1 SGHDT, CDR2 YYEEEE. Losses at the gene ends were 3 bases for V and 4 bases for J; bases not matched to a gene: 12. CDR3 length: 16 residues. The CDR3 is CASSYRGRAGGYGYTF. DNA for the CDR3: TGTGCCAGCAGCTACAGGGGAAGAGCGGGGGGCTATGGCTACACCTTC. The full variable domain, completed using reference TRBV5-6 and TRBJ1-2, is DAGVTQSPTHLIKTRGQQVTLRCSPKSGHDTVSWYQQALGQGPQFIFQYYEEEERQRGNFPDRFSGHQFPNYSSELNVNALLLGDSALYLCASSYRGRAGGYGYTFGSGTRLTVV.

This clonotype was seen a single time. V gene TRBV29-1 combines with J gene TRBJ2-7, with 8 bases matching TRBD1. Per germline, CDR1 SQVTM and CDR2 ANQGSEA. The CDR3 is 13 residues long. J was trimmed by 2 bases and V by 5 bases; bases with no gene match: 5. The CDR3 here is CSVSDRGAYEQYF. CDR3 in DNA: TGCAGCGTTAGTGACAGGGGCGCCTACGAGCAGTACTTC.

There are many counts of this clonotype. This chain connects TRBV2 to TRBJ2-1; 11 bases are shared with TRBD2. Germline lookup yields CDR1 SNHLY and CDR2 FYNNEI. This CDR3 has 16 residues. With 4 bases clipped from V and 0 bases from J, the junction kept 2 bases outside the gene matches. CDR3 in amino acids: CASSGSGGVSYNEQFF. The CDR3 DNA reads TGTGCCAGCAGTGGTAGCGGGGGGGTCTCCTACAATGAGCAGTTCTTC.

Of note for this clonotype: The CDR3 carries no conserved terminal phenylalanine or tryptophan, so it likely arises from a read error. The V and J genes are TRBV20-1 and TRBJ1-3, with D perhaps matching TRBD1 (5 bases). Germline lookup yields CDR1 DFQATT and CDR2 SNEGSKA (reference sequence). The length of the CDR3 is 14 residues. CDR3: CSASRRDSGTTIYS. Here the CDR3 DNA reads TGCAGTGCTTCAAGACGGGACTCTGGAACCACCATATATTCT.

The rearrangement links TRBV5-1 to TRBJ2-7; the match to TRBD2 covers 12 bases. The trim removed 0 bases at V and 1 base at J, leaving 5 bases unmatched. Germline lookup yields CDR1 SGHRS and CDR2 YFSETQ. The CDR3 loop spans 17 amino acids. The CDR3 is CASSLDGLAGKSYEQYF. CDR3 DNA sequence: TGCGCCAGCAGCTTGGATGGACTAGCGGGAAAATCCTACGAGCAGTACTTC.

Details on this clonotype: One base away lies a much larger clone, so this may be a sequencing read error. J is TRBJ2-7 and V is TRBV6-1; 7 nucleotides match TRBD1. This CDR3 contains 13 residues. Germline CDR1 and CDR2: MNHNS and SASEGT. The CDR3 loop reads CASSDGTAYEQNF. CDR3 bases: TGTGCCAGCAGTGACGGGACAGCCTACGAGCAGAACTTC.

This clonotype was recorded many times. The chain employs TRBV7-9 and TRBJ2-1; D possibly matches TRBD1 or TRBD2 (5 bases each). Trimming took off 2 bases at V and 9 bases at J, with 20 bases between the two ends. CDR3 size: 16 residues. Per germline, CDR1 SEHNR and CDR2 FQNEAQ (reference sequence). The CDR3 DNA reads as TGTGCCAGCAGCTTAACCTCGGGGACCACCGCCATTGAGCAGTTCTTC. Protein: CASSLTSGTTAIEQFF.

In this sample, this clonotype turned up many times. V and J are TRBV7-2 and TRBJ1-1, with no clear D. The CDR3 is made up of 14 amino acids. Germline CDR1 reads SGHTA; CDR2 reads FQGNSA. V gave up 5 bases and J gave up 1 base, with 11 bases separating them. The CDR3 is CASSPRTGNTEAFF. CDR3 DNA sequence: TGTGCCAGCAGCCCCCGGACGGGGAACACTGAAGCTTTCTTT.

This clonotype was seen at least ten times. The chain is built from TRBV3-1 and TRBJ2-7, with 12 bases that match TRBD2. Trimming cost V 4 bases and J 4 bases; bases outside gene matches: 2. The germline gives CDR1 LGHDT, CDR2 YNNKEL (reference sequence). The CDR3 is 14 residues long. Written as DNA, the CDR3 is TGTGCCAGCAGCCGGGGACTAGCGGGTTACGAGCAGTACTTC. Translating gives CASSRGLAGYEQYF.

The CDR3 loop reads CASSARATGSYEQYF. The CDR3 nucleotides read TGTGCCAGCAGTGCTAGAGCAACCGGGTCCTACGAGCAGTACTTC. The rearrangement uses TRBV7-9 and TRBJ2-7; D remains unclear. The CDR3 runs to 15 residues. The germline gives CDR1 SEHNR, CDR2 FQNEAQ (reference sequence). V shed 6 bases and J shed 1 base, with 16 bases lying between them.

This sequence joins TRBV7-2 and TRBJ2-3, with D possibly called TRBD1 or TRBD2 (6 bases each). CDR1 is SGHTA, CDR2 FQGNSA, per germline. V was trimmed by 0 bases and J by 4 bases, leaving 23 bases between them. The CDR3 totals 19 residues. DNA of the CDR3: TGTGCCAGCAGCTTAGCGGGGGGTCGGACAGTAGGGTACGCAGATACGCAGTATTTT. It codes for CASSLAGGRTVGYADTQYF.

This clonotype was counted at least ten times. The V call is TRBV5-6, the J call TRBJ1-2, with D possibly TRBD1 on 6 matching bases. Germline values: CDR1 SGHDT, CDR2 YYEEEE. Trimming left V 0 bases short and J 4 bases short, with 19 bases between. The CDR3 contains 17 residues. This CDR3 reads CASSLAGGPKGVYGYTF. DNA for the CDR3: TGTGCCAGCAGCTTGGCCGGGGGGCCGAAAGGGGTCTATGGCTACACCTTC.

J is TRBJ2-2 and V is TRBV2; D is possibly TRBD1 or TRBD2 (5 bases each). V was shortened by 5 bases and J by 2 bases, with 18 bases between the two germline ends. Germline CDR1 is SNHLY and CDR2 is FYNNEI. The CDR3 sequence is 17 residues long. CDR3 region: CASSLPGGAGNTGELFF. The CDR3 region has the DNA TGTGCCAGCAGTCTCCCTGGGGGAGCTGGAAACACCGGGGAGCTGTTTTTT.

Worth noting for this clonotype: This sequence may be a read error, since a much larger clone differs from it by one base. The chain links TRBV4-2 to TRBJ2-1, with TRBD1 matching 7 bases. Germline-derived CDR1 and CDR2 are LGHNA and YNFKEQ. Trimming at V came to 4 bases and at J to 5 bases, leaving 5 bases not matched to a gene. CDR3 length equals 14 residues. Here the CDR3 reads CASSRGQTHNEQFF. CDR3 in DNA: TGTGCCAGCAGCCGGGGACAGACCCACAATGAGCAGTTCTTC.

The chain recombines TRBV11-2 with TRBJ2-7; 8 nucleotides match TRBD2. Germline trimming cut 4 bases from V and 7 bases from J; bases unmatched to any gene: 15. The CDR3 length is 16 residues. Germline CDR1 and CDR2: SGHAT and FQNNGV. The CDR3 sequence: CASSSGRAVAGKEQYF. The CDR3 DNA is TGTGCCAGCAGCTCGGGACGGGCGGTAGCGGGAAAGGAGCAGTACTTC.

With regard to this clonotype: Possible read error: a much larger clone is one base away. The chain carries TRBV9 and TRBJ2-1, with D maybe TRBD1 (5 bases). Germline V gene sequence: CDR1 SGDLS, CDR2 YYNGEE. CDR3 length: 15 residues. This CDR3 reads CASSGEGAVYNEPFF. In nucleotides, the CDR3 is TGTGCCAGCAGCGGGGAAGGGGCTGTCTACAATGAGCCGTTCTTC.

There are a few counts of this clonotype. The chain joins TRBV3-1 to TRBJ2-5, with D unresolved. Germline loops: CDR1 LGHDT, CDR2 YNNKEL (reference sequence). V was pared by 6 bases and J by 9 bases, with 14 bases between. The CDR3 has 12 amino acids. The CDR3 coding sequence is TGTGCCAGCAGAGGCAGCCTTCTGGCCCAGTACTTC. It is translated as CASRGSLLAQYF.

This clonotype showed up many times. The rearrangement uses TRBV11-3 and TRBJ2-1; D is perhaps TRBD1 or TRBD2 (6 bases each). Trimming removed 5 bases from V and 7 bases from J, with 21 bases in between. Germline assignment: CDR1 SGHNT and CDR2 YENEEA. The CDR3 is 16 amino acids. CDR3 sequence (DNA): TGTGCCAGCAGCGGACAAGACAGGAGGGGGAAGAATGAGCAGTTCTTC. It encodes CASSGQDRRGKNEQFF.

The rearrangement uses TRBV6-1 and TRBJ1-2; D may be TRBD1 (5 bases). Trimming shortened V by 6 bases and J by 6 bases, and 20 bases separated the two germline ends. This CDR3 is 15 amino acids long. Germline CDR1 and CDR2: MNHNS and SASEGT. The CDR3 reads CASSGRRGSLDGYTF. Written as DNA, the CDR3 is TGTGCCAGCAGCGGCAGGCGGGGGAGTCTCGATGGCTACACCTTC.

This clonotype was recorded many times. The chain uses TRBV9 and TRBJ2-3; the D gene is possibly TRBD2 (6 bases). This CDR3 spans 14 amino acids. V shed 0 bases and J shed 4 bases, with 9 bases lying between them. Per germline, CDR1 SGDLS and CDR2 YYNGEE. CDR3 sequence (DNA): TGTGCCAGCAGCGTAGTCGGGAGCGCAGATACGCAGTATTTT. It encodes CASSVVGSADTQYF.